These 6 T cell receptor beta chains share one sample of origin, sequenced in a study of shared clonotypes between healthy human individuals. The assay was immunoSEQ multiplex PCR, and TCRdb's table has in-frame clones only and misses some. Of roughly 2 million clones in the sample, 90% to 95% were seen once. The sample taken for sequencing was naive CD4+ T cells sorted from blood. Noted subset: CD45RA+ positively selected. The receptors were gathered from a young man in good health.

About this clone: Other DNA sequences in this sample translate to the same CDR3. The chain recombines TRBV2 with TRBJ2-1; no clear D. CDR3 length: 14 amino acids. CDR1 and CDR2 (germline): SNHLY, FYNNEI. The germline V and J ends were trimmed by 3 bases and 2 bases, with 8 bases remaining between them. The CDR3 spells CASSDPGAYNEQFF. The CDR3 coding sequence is TGTGCCAGCAGTGACCCTGGTGCCTACAATGAGCAGTTCTTC.

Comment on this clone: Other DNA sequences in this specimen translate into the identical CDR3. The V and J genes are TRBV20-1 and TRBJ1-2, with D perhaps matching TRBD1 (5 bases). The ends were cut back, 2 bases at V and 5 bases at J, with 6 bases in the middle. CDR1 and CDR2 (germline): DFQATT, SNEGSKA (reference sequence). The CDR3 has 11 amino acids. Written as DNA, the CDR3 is TGCAGTGCTAGAACAGGTTATGGCTACACCTTC. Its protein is CSARTGYGYTF.

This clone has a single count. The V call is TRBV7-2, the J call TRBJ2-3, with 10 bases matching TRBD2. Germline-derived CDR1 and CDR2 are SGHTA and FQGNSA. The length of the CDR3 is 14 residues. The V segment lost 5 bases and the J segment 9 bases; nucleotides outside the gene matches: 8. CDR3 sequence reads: CASSPASSGRTQYF. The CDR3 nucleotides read TGTGCCAGCAGCCCAGCCTCTAGCGGGAGAACGCAGTATTTT.

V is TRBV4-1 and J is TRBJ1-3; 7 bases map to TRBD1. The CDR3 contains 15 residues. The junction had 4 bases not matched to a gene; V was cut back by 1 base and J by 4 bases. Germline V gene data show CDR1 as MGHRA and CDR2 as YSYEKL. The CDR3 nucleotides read TGCGCCAGCAGCCAAGTCCAGGGGGGAGGAAACACCATATATTTT. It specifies CASSQVQGGGNTIYF.

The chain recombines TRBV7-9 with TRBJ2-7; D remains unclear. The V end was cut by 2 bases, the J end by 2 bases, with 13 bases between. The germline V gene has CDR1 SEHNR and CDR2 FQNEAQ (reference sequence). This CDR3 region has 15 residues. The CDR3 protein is CASSLWAQSTYEQYF. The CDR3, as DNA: TGTGCCAGCAGCTTATGGGCGCAGAGCACCTACGAGCAGTACTTC. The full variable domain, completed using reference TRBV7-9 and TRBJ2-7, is DTGVSQNPRHKITKRGQNVTFRCDPISEHNRLYWYRQTLGQGPEFLTYFQNEAQLEKSRLLSDRFSAERPKGSFSTLEIQRTEQGDSAMYLCASSLWAQSTYEQYFGPGTRLTVT.

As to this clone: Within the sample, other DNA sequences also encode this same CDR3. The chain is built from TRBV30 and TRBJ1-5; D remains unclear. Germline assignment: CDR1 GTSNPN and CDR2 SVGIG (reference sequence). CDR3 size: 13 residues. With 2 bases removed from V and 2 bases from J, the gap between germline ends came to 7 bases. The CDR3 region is CAWSLTGNQPQHF. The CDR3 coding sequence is TGTGCCTGGAGTCTTACTGGCAATCAGCCCCAGCATTTT.